This T cell receptor beta chain was profiled in a study of blood T cell repertoires in COVID-19 (dated by TCRdb to between 2020 and 2021). Background for the entire study: Samples from collaborators originated in the United States, Italy and Spain and spanned both the acute and convalescent phases of COVID-19. The prospective study material was composed of cDNA or gDNA derived from T cells, B-cell-depleted T cells, or PBMCs. Deeply sampled blood TCRbeta repertoires from subjects exposed to, actively infected with, or recovered from COVID-19 were included in the dataset. The repertoires were released in a freely available public database intended as a resource for research on the immune response to SARS-CoV-2. The samples were drawn from two sources: the first 160 participants of the ongoing ImmuneRACE study, and 950 to 1,500 subjects contributed by 6 global collaborators. A de-identified subject ID, COVID-19 status, age in years and sex were almost always included in the sample metadata. HLA class I and class II types, where available, came from metadata supplied by the sample provider rather than from assay-based typing.

Summary of the overall study and its limitations: Clinical and demographic metadata were provided uncurated, with the amount varying by source and participant.

The immunoSEQ Assay, a bias-controlled multiplex PCR, was used to amplify TCRbeta CDR3 regions from genomic DNA. Per the authors' processing: Nucleated cell counts per sample were estimated from amplification of reference gene primers within the assay. Sequence reads were collapsed and filtered to measure the absolute abundance of every unique TCRbeta CDR3 rearrangement. For each sample, productive Simpson clonality was calculated by taking the square root of Simpson's diversity index across productive rearrangements. In TCRdb, the immuneACCESS table is reduced to in-frame sequences with V and J assigned. These tables do not hold every clone; where another copy was compared, an unresolved V gene accounts for under half, and the others remain unexplained. The DNA was the basis for D and trimming; V, J and clone size are from that table. The sample has approximately 80,000 clones on record, around four fifths of them singletons. The ten largest make up under 35% of the sample.

Collaborating institutions collected whole blood in K2EDTA tubes following their own protocols. For TCRbeta analysis, collaborators shipped samples in one of three forms: frozen whole blood, isolated PBMCs, or DNA extracted from either of those sample types. A note on this clone: Its antigen remains undetermined. No quality values exist for individual bases; no much larger clone is one base distant.

The CDR3 goes from the cysteine to the phenylalanine over 18 residues. Left in the record is the CDR3 DNA by itself, 54 bases read in frame from the first base. CDR1 is given as SGDLS and CDR2 as YYNGEE, both from the germline V gene. The junction shows trimming of 2 bases on V and 0 bases on J, plus 17 bases between the germline ends. The sequenced sample was peripheral blood. The clonotype comes from a human donor in a cohort sampled during active COVID-19. Here the chain combines TRBV9 and TRBJ2-2; perhaps TRBD1 is the D gene, with 6 bases matching. The CDR3 in this case is CASSVQGKFYANTGELFF. DNA sequence: TGTGCCAGCAGCGTGCAGGGGAAATTTTACGCGAACACCGGGGAGCTGTTTTTT.